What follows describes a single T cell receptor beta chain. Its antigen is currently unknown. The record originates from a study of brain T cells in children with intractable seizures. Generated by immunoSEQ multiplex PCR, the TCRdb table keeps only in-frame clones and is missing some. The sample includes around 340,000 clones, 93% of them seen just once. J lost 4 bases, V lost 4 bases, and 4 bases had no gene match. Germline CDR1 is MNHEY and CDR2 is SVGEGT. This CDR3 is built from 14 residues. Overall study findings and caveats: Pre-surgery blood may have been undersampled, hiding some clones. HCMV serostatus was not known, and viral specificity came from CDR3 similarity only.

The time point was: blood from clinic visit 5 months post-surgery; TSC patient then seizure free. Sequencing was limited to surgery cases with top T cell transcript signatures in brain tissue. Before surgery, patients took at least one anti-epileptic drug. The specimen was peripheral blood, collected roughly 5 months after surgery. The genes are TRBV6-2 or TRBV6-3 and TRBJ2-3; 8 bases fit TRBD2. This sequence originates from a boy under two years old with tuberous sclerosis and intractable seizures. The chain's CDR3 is CASSSGLGADTQYF. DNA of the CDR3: TGTGCCAGCAGTTCGGGACTAGGGGCAGATACGCAGTATTTT.